Below, 28 T cell receptor beta chains from the same sample are listed, as sequenced in a study of T-cell memory formation after mild COVID-19. Via MiXCR, TCRdb re-called the 5' RACE reads, giving one row per CDR3 protein. This sample has 540,000 or so distinct CDR3 sequences, with 20% found just once. The sample consisted of PBMCs or a T cell subset sorted from them (not recorded which). These receptors all stem from an adult woman who had mild COVID-19 (a few samples of this study predate the infection). Cell type and time point are not known.

The V and J genes are TRBV7-9 and TRBJ1-1; the D is unclear. The germline V gene encodes CDR1 SEHNR and CDR2 FQNEAQ (reference sequence). Deletions cut 5 bases from V and 14 bases from J, with 15 bases between. The CDR3 runs 11 residues. The CDR3: CASSTRLDVFF. The CDR3 DNA sequence: TGTGCCAGCAGCACTAGACTAGATGTGTTCTTT.

This clonotype was seen a few times. The chain joins TRBV9 to TRBJ1-1, with D unclear. The CDR3 is 13 amino acids. The V end was cut by 4 bases, the J end by 3 bases, with 10 bases between. CDR1 and CDR2 from the germline V gene are SGDLS and YYNGEE. CDR3 sequence reads: CASSTRRDTEAFF. For the CDR3, the DNA is TGTGCCAGCAGCACGAGACGGGACACTGAAGCTTTCTTT.

The chain carries TRBV3-1 and TRBJ2-1; TRBD2 might be the D (7 bases). Trimming removed 0 bases from V and 3 bases from J, with 12 bases in between. This CDR3 has 16 amino acids. Looked up from germline, CDR1 is LGHDT and CDR2 is YNNKEL (reference sequence). The CDR3 reads CASSQEGGGHYNEQFF. CDR3 nucleotide sequence: TGTGCCAGCAGCCAAGAGGGCGGGGGCCACTACAATGAGCAGTTCTTC.

This clonotype was observed a handful of times. The chain carries TRBV3-1 and TRBJ2-5, with 7 bases aligning to TRBD2. The germline gives CDR1 LGHDT, CDR2 YNNKEL (reference sequence). V shed 6 bases, J shed 1 base, and the junction held 14 bases outside the gene matches. The CDR3 runs to 17 residues. CDR3 bases: TGTGCCAGCAGAGGAGGACTAGGCCAAGAGGGCCAAGAGACCCAGTACTTC. It codes for CASRGGLGQEGQETQYF.

This clonotype was detected only a few times. This rearrangement joins TRBV9 to TRBJ2-3, with 12 positions matching TRBD2. The CDR3 contains 18 residues. Germline loops: CDR1 SGDLS, CDR2 YYNGEE. V was pared by 3 bases and J by 2 bases, with 10 bases of the junction left unmatched. Here the CDR3 reads CASSAEPGLAGNTDTQYF. The CDR3 DNA is TGTGCCAGCAGCGCTGAACCTGGACTAGCGGGAAACACAGATACGCAGTATTTT. The full variable domain, in which reference TRBV9 and TRBJ2-3 provide the parts outside the CDR3, is DSGVTQTPKHLITATGQRVTLRCSPRSGDLSVYWYQQSLDQGLQFLIQYYNGEERAKGNILERFSAQQFPDLHSELNLSSLELGDSALYFCASSAEPGLAGNTDTQYFGPGTRLTVL.

V is TRBV5-6 and J is TRBJ2-1; a weak D match, TRBD2 (6 bases). Germline loops: CDR1 SGHDT, CDR2 YYEEEE. With 1 base removed from V and 4 bases from J, the gap between germline ends came to 24 bases. The CDR3 has 19 residues. CDR3: CASSLNPGVVYASYNEQFF. In nucleotides, the CDR3 is TGTGCCAGCAGCTTGAATCCGGGGGTCGTATATGCGAGTTACAATGAGCAGTTCTTC.

The rearrangement links TRBV7-8 to TRBJ2-5, with D possibly matching TRBD1 (6 bases). The CDR3 has 16 residues. V lost 8 bases to trimming and J lost 0 bases, with 19 bases between them. The V gene's germline CDR1 is SGHVS and CDR2 FQNEAQ. CDR3 nucleotides: TGTGCCAGCCGTCCCTCAGGGGCTTTGTACCAAGAGACCCAGTACTTC. Protein product: CASRPSGALYQETQYF.

This clonotype was seen more than once but under ten times. The chain is built from TRBV15 and TRBJ2-1; 12 bases are shared with TRBD2. This CDR3 is 16 amino acids long. V lost 5 bases to trimming and J lost 6 bases; unmatched junction nucleotides: 8. CDR1 is LNHNV, CDR2 YYDKDF, per germline (reference sequence). In nucleotides, the CDR3 is TGTGCCACCAGCCGACGGACTAGCGGGATCGGCAATGAGCAGTTCTTC. It encodes CATSRRTSGIGNEQFF.

J is TRBJ1-2 and V is TRBV18; no clear D. This CDR3 contains 14 residues. Germline-derived CDR1 and CDR2 are KGHSH and LQKENI. V was shortened by 1 base and J by 8 bases, with 14 bases between the two germline ends. The CDR3 nucleotides are TGTGCCAGCTCACCACGGGAGGGAACAAAGGGCTACACCTTC. Protein: CASSPREGTKGYTF.

This clonotype has at least ten counts. This chain connects TRBV20-1 to TRBJ2-3; 8 bases align to TRBD1. Germline V gene sequence: CDR1 DFQATT, CDR2 SNEGSKA (reference sequence). Trimming removed 3 bases from V and 4 bases from J; junction bases left unmatched: 9. This CDR3 region has 15 residues. In DNA form, the CDR3 reads TGCAGTGCTAGGCCCGGGACAGGAAGGTCAGATACGCAGTATTTT. Protein sequence: CSARPGTGRSDTQYF.

The chain uses TRBV11-2 and TRBJ2-4, with D hard to call. V lost 2 bases, J lost 8 bases, and 13 bases lay in between. CDR3 size: 14 residues. The germline V gene has CDR1 SGHAT and CDR2 FQNNGV. The DNA of the CDR3 is TGTGCCAGCAGCTTAATCAGGCGTGGGGACATTCAGTACTTC. Encoded protein: CASSLIRRGDIQYF.

This CDR3 reads CSVLGLAGVLGETQYF. The CDR3 DNA reads TGCAGCGTCCTGGGACTAGCGGGAGTCCTAGGGGAGACCCAGTACTTC. V gene TRBV29-1 combines with J gene TRBJ2-5; 14 bases are shared with TRBD2. With V trimmed by 6 bases and J by 5 bases, 11 bases remained unmatched. This CDR3 region has 16 residues. CDR1 is SQVTM and CDR2 is ANQGSEA in the germline V gene.

The chain joins TRBV7-6 to TRBJ2-3; TRBD2 aligns across 11 bases. The CDR3 extends over 16 amino acids. CDR1 and CDR2 from the germline V gene are SGHVS and FNYEAQ. V shed 2 bases, J shed 1 base, and the junction held 2 bases outside the gene matches. The CDR3 is CASSLTSGSGTDTQYF. DNA for the CDR3: TGTGCCAGCAGCTTAACTAGCGGGAGCGGCACAGATACGCAGTATTTT.

This chain links TRBV2 with TRBJ2-7, with TRBD2 matching over 10 bases. This CDR3 is 16 amino acids long. The V and J ends lost 6 bases and 1 base, in that order; junction bases with no gene match: 9. Germline V gene data show CDR1 as SNHLY and CDR2 as FYNNEI. In DNA, the CDR3 is TGTGCCAGCAGGCACAGGGGGACTAGCGTATCCTACGAGCAGTACTTC. Protein product: CASRHRGTSVSYEQYF.

This clonotype was counted ten times or more. The chain has TRBV9 and TRBJ2-3; 12 bases are a match to TRBD2. Germline lookup yields CDR1 SGDLS and CDR2 YYNGEE. The CDR3 covers 18 residues. After removal of 0 bases from V and 2 bases from J, the junction contained 7 bases not matched to a gene. The DNA for the CDR3 is TGTGCCAGCAGCGTAGCTACTGCTAGCGGGGGGGCCACAGATACGCAGTATTTT. Its protein product is CASSVATASGGATDTQYF.

This clonotype was observed a few times. The rearrangement uses TRBV5-1 and TRBJ2-1; a weak D match, TRBD2 (6 bases). Germline V CDR1 and CDR2: SGHRS, YFSETQ. The V gene lost 7 bases and the J gene lost 4 bases, with 15 bases spanning the gap. The CDR3 is 14 amino acids. CDR3 region: CASGLRDSYNEQFF. CDR3 nucleotides: TGCGCCAGCGGTTTAAGGGACTCTTACAATGAGCAGTTCTTC.

A few counts support this clonotype. This rearrangement joins TRBV18 to TRBJ1-1, with 8 bases that match TRBD1. V trimming: 6 bases; J trimming: 7 bases; junction bases outside the gene matches: 10. The length of the CDR3 is 14 residues. Germline lookup yields CDR1 KGHSH and CDR2 LQKENI. The CDR3 nucleotides are TGTGCCAGCTCCCCGAGTGGACAGGGCAGTGAAGCTTTCTTT. Translation gives CASSPSGQGSEAFF.

The rearrangement joins TRBV29-1 to TRBJ2-7; TRBD2 agrees at 12 bases. J was trimmed by 1 base and V by 6 bases; bases with no gene match: 1. The CDR3 totals 13 residues. Germline values: CDR1 SQVTM, CDR2 ANQGSEA. CDR3 sequence (DNA): TGCAGCGTGACTAGCGGGAGTTCCTACGAGCAGTACTTC. Translated: CSVTSGSSYEQYF.

V is TRBV4-1 and J is TRBJ2-1, with 9 positions matching TRBD1. Germline trimming cut 2 bases from V and 8 bases from J; bases unmatched to any gene: 4. The germline CDR1 and CDR2 sequences are MGHRA and YSYEKL. The CDR3 spans 14 residues. Written as DNA, the CDR3 is TGCGCCAGCAGCCAACGGACAGGGGAAGATGAGCAGTTCTTC. Translated, it gives CASSQRTGEDEQFF.

This clonotype was picked up a small number of times. At one of its ends the junction is not consistent with the germline gene, which may arise from a read error. V gene TRBV12-3 or TRBV12-4 combines with J gene TRBJ2-4; tentative D call: TRBD2 (6 bases). This CDR3 comprises 14 residues. The CDR3 spells CASGLAAAKNIQYF. CDR3 nucleotide sequence: TGTGCCAGCGGTTTAGCGGCAGCCAAAAACATTCAGTACTTC.

The chain links TRBV10-3 to TRBJ1-1, with a tentative D call TRBD1 (6 bases). Per germline, CDR1 ENHRY and CDR2 SYGVKD. There are 13 residues in the CDR3. Trimming removed 11 bases from V and 4 bases from J, with 17 bases in between. In nucleotides, the CDR3 is TGTGCCGCCCAATGGGGGCTTGGCACTGAAGCTTTCTTT. Its translation is CAAQWGLGTEAFF.

The rearrangement uses TRBV4-3 and TRBJ1-2, with 10 positions matching TRBD1. This CDR3 contains 15 residues. With 5 bases clipped from V and 4 bases from J, the junction kept 7 bases outside the gene matches. Germline V CDR1 and CDR2: LGHNA, YSLEER. The CDR3 region has the DNA TGCGCCAGCAGCGGCCGGGACAGGGGTGTCTATGGCTACACCTTC. It codes for CASSGRDRGVYGYTF.

This clonotype was detected only a few times. This rearrangement joins TRBV14 to TRBJ2-5, with TRBD2 matching over 9 bases. Germline V gene lookup returns CDR1 SGHDN and CDR2 FVKESK. The CDR3 length is 15 residues. V dropped 4 bases and J dropped 3; count of bases not matched to a gene: 6. The CDR3 DNA is TGTGCCAGCAGCCCCGATAGCGGGAGAGAAGAGACCCAGTACTTC. Translation: CASSPDSGREETQYF.

This clonotype was observed a few times. The chain has TRBV19 and TRBJ2-7; the match to TRBD2 covers 10 bases. CDR1 is LNHDA and CDR2 is SQIVND in the germline V gene (reference sequence). The CDR3 is made up of 14 amino acids. The CDR3 sequence: CALQASGSWNEQYF. DNA for the CDR3: TGTGCGCTGCAGGCTAGCGGGAGTTGGAACGAGCAGTACTTC.

This clonotype was seen a handful of times. V usage is TRBV20-1 and J usage is TRBJ1-2; a possible D gene is TRBD1 (5 bases). CDR3 size: 12 residues. V dropped 3 bases and J dropped 8 bases, with 13 bases sitting between them. Germline CDR1 reads DFQATT; CDR2 reads SNEGSKA (reference sequence). The CDR3 is CSASSGDDGYTF. CDR3 DNA sequence: TGCAGTGCTAGTAGCGGGGACGACGGCTACACCTTC.

V and J are TRBV4-3 and TRBJ2-7; tentative D call: TRBD1 (6 bases). The CDR3 contains 20 residues. V lost 0 bases and J lost 5, with 29 bases in between. Germline assignment: CDR1 LGHNA and CDR2 YSLEER. In DNA, the CDR3 is TGCGCCAGCAGCCAAGATCGCTGGGGGCCTCACCCTACTCCCGTTAACGAGCAGTACTTC. It translates to CASSQDRWGPHPTPVNEQYF.

This clonotype was seen a few times. The V and J genes are TRBV3-1 and TRBJ1-1, with 7 bases that match TRBD1. With V trimmed by 3 bases and J by 10 bases, 11 bases remained unmatched. The CDR3 is 14 residues long. The germline gives CDR1 LGHDT, CDR2 YNNKEL (reference sequence). CDR3 loop: CASSQETGSWRAFF. CDR3 DNA sequence: TGTGCCAGCAGCCAGGAGACAGGGAGCTGGAGAGCTTTCTTT. The whole variable domain, filled in from reference TRBV3-1 and TRBJ1-1, reads DTAVSQTPKYLVTQMGNDKSIKCEQNLGHDTMYWYKQDSKKFLKIMFSYNNKELIINETVPNRFSPKSPDKAHLNLHINSLELGDSAVYFCASSQETGSWRAFFGQGTRLTVV.

This clonotype turned up a few times. The V call is TRBV18, the J call TRBJ2-7; D not resolved. Deletions cut 2 bases from V and 2 bases from J, with 10 bases between. The V gene's germline CDR1 is KGHSH and CDR2 LQKENI. The CDR3 is 14 residues long. The CDR3 region has the DNA TGTGCCAGCTCACCATCGGCAGGCCCCTACGAGCAGTACTTC. Translated, it gives CASSPSAGPYEQYF.